This TCR beta chain was recovered during a study of cytomegalovirus exposure and HLA in healthy donors. PCR used 60 Vbeta primers and 13 Jbeta primers. Repertoires were generated with immunoSEQ multiplex PCR, while TCRdb's copy carries only in-frame clones and drops some. The table records approximately 150,000 clones, about 80% of them present only once. This CDR3 is built from 17 residues. Germline V gives CDR1 LGHNA, CDR2 YSLEER. Between the trimmed V and J ends, which lost 0 bases and 5 bases, there was a span of 16 bases. Input material: PBMCs. This TCR derives from a man aged 30 to 45 in good health and CMV-seropositive. This sequence joins TRBV4-3 and TRBJ1-4; D unresolved. The CDR3 nucleotides are TGCGCCAGCAGCCAAGATAAGGACTCACCCTTCAATGAAAAACTGTTTTTT. It specifies CASSQDKDSPFNEKLFF.